This entry lists 29 T cell receptor beta chains sequenced from one sample in a study of shared clonotypes between healthy human individuals. Here immunoSEQ multiplex PCR was the method, and the copy in TCRdb shows in-frame clones only, minus some. The repertoire holds about 1.5 million clones, with around 95% as singletons. What was sequenced was naive CD4+ T cells sorted from blood. The subset was: CD45RA+ positively selected. These TCRs come from a man aged 25 to 45 in good health.

The rearrangement links TRBV5-4 to TRBJ2-1; no reliable D call. Looked up from germline, CDR1 is SGHNT and CDR2 is YYREEE (reference sequence). The CDR3 is 16 residues long. V was cut by 0 bases and J by 13 bases, with 23 bases left in between. The CDR3 reads CASSLEAPAWSVPQFF. The CDR3 region has the DNA TGTGCCAGCAGCTTGGAGGCCCCCGCATGGTCTGTACCACAGTTCTTC.

This chain links TRBV28 with TRBJ2-5; D gene ambiguous. Germline V gene sequence: CDR1 MDHEN, CDR2 SYDVKM. The CDR3 covers 13 residues. V lost 7 bases to trimming and J lost 1 base, with 10 bases between them. CDR3 in amino acids: CASTKTLQETQYF. CDR3 sequence (DNA): TGTGCCAGCACCAAGACCCTCCAAGAGACCCAGTACTTC.

The V call is TRBV7-2, the J call TRBJ1-1, with D tentatively TRBD1 (5 bases). This CDR3 is built from 15 residues. Trimming cost V 6 bases and J 5 bases, with 19 bases left between them. Germline-derived CDR1 and CDR2 are SGHTA and FQGNSA. CDR3 loop: CASRRTKDSRTEAFF. The CDR3 coding sequence is TGTGCCAGCAGACGTACGAAAGACAGTCGGACTGAAGCTTTCTTT.

V usage is TRBV10-2 and J usage is TRBJ2-5; a weak D match, TRBD1 (5 bases). Trimming removed 6 bases at V and 0 bases at J, with 29 bases between. This CDR3 spans 20 amino acids. Germline loops: CDR1 WSHSY, CDR2 SAAADI. The CDR3: CASRDKTGAVPRLDQETQYF. The CDR3 nucleotides read TGCGCCAGCAGGGACAAGACTGGGGCAGTACCCCGCTTGGACCAAGAGACCCAGTACTTC.

This rearrangement joins TRBV19 to TRBJ1-5; the D is unclear. The CDR3 extends over 12 amino acids. Trimming took off 1 base at V and 9 bases at J, with 7 bases between the two ends. Germline CDR1 and CDR2: LNHDA and SQIVND (reference sequence). The CDR3 region is CASSIVTGPQHF. The CDR3 DNA reads as TGTGCCAGTAGTATAGTAACGGGGCCCCAGCATTTT.

The V gene is TRBV29-1, the J gene TRBJ2-5; D gene ambiguous. There are 13 residues in the CDR3. Germline CDR1 is SQVTM and CDR2 is ANQGSEA. Trimming removed 8 bases from V and 2 bases from J, with 15 bases in between. Written as DNA, the CDR3 is TGCAGCTTCGATTCGGGTCTACAAGAGACCCAGTACTTC. The encoded protein is CSFDSGLQETQYF.

The rearrangement joins TRBV10-3 to TRBJ1-2; 9 nucleotides align to TRBD1. After removal of 8 bases from V and 7 bases from J, the junction contained 14 bases not matched to a gene. The germline V gene encodes CDR1 ENHRY and CDR2 SYGVKD. This CDR3 is 15 amino acids long. The CDR3 is CAIEDSRDRVGGYTF. In DNA form, the CDR3 reads TGTGCCATCGAGGATTCCCGGGACAGGGTCGGTGGCTACACCTTC.

The chain couples TRBV5-1 to TRBJ2-1; TRBD2 aligns across 7 bases. V shed 7 bases and J 5 bases; nucleotides not matched to a gene: 6. This CDR3 has 13 amino acids. From germline, CDR1 is SGHRS and CDR2 YFSETQ. The CDR3 DNA reads TGCGCCAGCGGTCCACTAGCGCACAATGAGCAGTTCTTC. Amino acids: CASGPLAHNEQFF. The full variable domain, in which reference TRBV5-1 and TRBJ2-1 provide the parts outside the CDR3, is KAGVTQTPRYLIKTRGQQVTLSCSPISGHRSVSWYQQTPGQGLQFLFEYFSETQRNKGNFPGRFSGRQFSNSRSEMNVSTLELGDSALYLCASGPLAHNEQFFGPGTRLTVL.

This rearrangement joins TRBV5-6 to TRBJ2-3; D unresolved. The CDR3 sequence is 14 residues long. The germline V gene encodes CDR1 SGHDT and CDR2 YYEEEE. Trimming took 0 bases from V and 0 from J, leaving 5 bases between them. The CDR3 sequence: CASSLGPSTDTQYF. Here the CDR3 DNA reads TGTGCCAGCAGCTTGGGACCGAGCACAGATACGCAGTATTTT.

The V and J genes are TRBV9 and TRBJ2-7; D is perhaps TRBD1 or TRBD2 (5 bases each). The CDR3 runs to 17 residues. V was shortened by 0 bases and J by 1 base, with 17 bases between the two germline ends. The V gene's germline CDR1 is SGDLS and CDR2 YYNGEE. The CDR3 sequence is CASSVARGPGPSYEQYF. The CDR3 region has the DNA TGTGCCAGCAGCGTAGCTAGGGGCCCGGGGCCATCCTACGAGCAGTACTTC. Full variable domain (outside the CDR3, taken from reference TRBV9 and TRBJ2-7): DSGVTQTPKHLITATGQRVTLRCSPRSGDLSVYWYQQSLDQGLQFLIQYYNGEERAKGNILERFSAQQFPDLHSELNLSSLELGDSALYFCASSVARGPGPSYEQYFGPGTRLTVT.

This chain connects TRBV11-2 to TRBJ2-3; no clear D gene. The CDR3 contains 16 residues. V was trimmed by 4 bases and J by 9 bases, leaving 23 bases between them. Looked up from germline, CDR1 is SGHAT and CDR2 is FQNNGV. CDR3 nucleotides: TGTGCCAGCAGCTCGGTACGCGCCGACCCGGCGAGGACGCAGTATTTT. Amino acids: CASSSVRADPARTQYF.

This rearrangement joins TRBV27 to TRBJ2-1; perhaps TRBD2 as D (6 bases). Trimming took off 0 bases at V and 3 bases at J, with 15 bases between the two ends. This CDR3 has 17 amino acids. CDR1 and CDR2 (germline): MNHEY, SMNVEV (reference sequence). CDR3 DNA sequence: TGTGCCAGCAGTTTATCGTCCGGGGGAGCGGGCTACAATGAGCAGTTCTTC. Protein sequence: CASSLSSGGAGYNEQFF.

The gene calls are TRBV28 and TRBJ2-5; 8 nucleotides align to TRBD1. The CDR3 covers 16 residues. V was pared by 2 bases and J by 4 bases, with 9 bases of the junction left unmatched. CDR1 is MDHEN and CDR2 is SYDVKM in the germline V gene. The CDR3 sequence: CASSLVRQGRRETQYF. CDR3 nucleotide sequence: TGTGCCAGCAGTTTAGTACGACAGGGGCGTAGAGAGACCCAGTACTTC.

The CDR3 DNA sequence: TGCAGCGTTGTCTTACGGATGAACACTGAAGCTTTCTTT. Its translation: CSVVLRMNTEAFF. The chain employs TRBV29-1 and TRBJ1-1; D unresolved. V shed 4 bases and J shed 0 bases, with 9 bases lying between them. The CDR3 spans 13 residues. The germline V gene has CDR1 SQVTM and CDR2 ANQGSEA.

The chain joins TRBV29-1 to TRBJ2-7, with TRBD2 matching over 11 bases. The germline V gene has CDR1 SQVTM and CDR2 ANQGSEA. Germline trimming cut 3 bases from V and 7 bases from J; bases unmatched to any gene: 5. This CDR3 spans 13 amino acids. The CDR3 loop is CSVDVAGGGEQYF. In DNA form, the CDR3 reads TGCAGCGTTGATGTAGCGGGAGGGGGAGAGCAGTACTTC.

The CDR3 is CASSTSPPYNEQFF. CDR3 in DNA: TGTGCCTCCTCAACTAGCCCCCCCTACAATGAGCAGTTCTTC. This chain links TRBV30 with TRBJ2-1, with D perhaps matching TRBD2 (6 bases). CDR3 size: 14 residues. Germline V CDR1 and CDR2: GTSNPN, SVGIG (reference sequence). The V end lost 7 bases, the J end lost 2 bases, and 15 bases lay between the germline ends.

This clone is a singleton in its sample. The V and J genes are TRBV7-2 and TRBJ2-2; perhaps D is TRBD1 or TRBD2 (6 bases each). Germline assignment: CDR1 SGHTA and CDR2 FQGNSA. The length of the CDR3 is 15 residues. Deletions cut 1 base from V and 4 bases from J, with 10 bases between. The CDR3 nucleotides are TGTGCCAGCAGCTTAGGCAGGGGAGGCACCGGGGAGCTGTTTTTT. This encodes CASSLGRGGTGELFF.

The chain carries TRBV10-2 and TRBJ2-4; 9 positions agree with TRBD2. The CDR3 consists of 18 residues. Per the germline V gene, CDR1 is WSHSY and CDR2 is SAAADI. V shed 3 bases and J 1 base; nucleotides not matched to a gene: 10. The CDR3 is CASSDWGLALTAKNIQYF. DNA for the CDR3: TGCGCCAGCAGTGATTGGGGACTAGCCCTAACGGCCAAAAACATTCAGTACTTC.

The genes are TRBV9 and TRBJ2-2; 7 positions agree with TRBD1. After removal of 0 bases from V and 0 bases from J, the junction contained 8 bases not matched to a gene. Germline V gene data show CDR1 as SGDLS and CDR2 as YYNGEE. CDR3 size: 18 residues. Here the CDR3 reads CASSVDIDGQANTGELFF. CDR3 in DNA: TGTGCCAGCAGCGTAGATATCGACGGACAGGCGAACACCGGGGAGCTGTTTTTT.

The genes are TRBV5-4 and TRBJ1-2; D not certain. Between the trimmed V and J ends, which lost 1 base and 3 bases, there was a span of 10 bases. This CDR3 contains 14 residues. Germline CDR1 is SGHNT and CDR2 is YYREEE (reference sequence). For the CDR3, the DNA is TGTGCCAGCAGCTTGACCCCCCGTGACTATGGCTACACCTTC. This encodes CASSLTPRDYGYTF.

The chain couples TRBV5-4 to TRBJ1-1; a weak D match, TRBD1 (5 bases). This CDR3 has 14 amino acids. CDR1 is SGHNT and CDR2 is YYREEE in the germline V gene (reference sequence). Trimming pared 4 bases from V and 4 bases from J, leaving 14 bases between. DNA of the CDR3: TGTGCCAGCAGCCCGGACACCGTCTCCACTGAAGCTTTCTTT. This gives the protein CASSPDTVSTEAFF.

CDR3 DNA: TGTGCCAGCAGCGATACTCAGTGGGACATTCCTCCCTACGAGCAGTACTTC. Encoded protein: CASSDTQWDIPPYEQYF. The chain employs TRBV5-6 and TRBJ2-7; tentatively, D is TRBD1 (6 bases). The length of the CDR3 is 17 residues. The V gene lost 4 bases and the J gene lost 2 bases, with 22 bases spanning the gap. Germline V gene sequence: CDR1 SGHDT, CDR2 YYEEEE.

This sequence joins TRBV10-1 and TRBJ2-7; 10 bases map to TRBD2. This CDR3 spans 16 amino acids. Germline-derived CDR1 and CDR2 are WNHNN and SYGVQD (reference sequence). The V and J ends lost 6 bases and 2 bases, in that order; junction bases with no gene match: 10. In DNA, the CDR3 is TGCGCCAGCAGCGACACGGGACTAGCGCGTACCTACGAGCAGTACTTC. Its translation: CASSDTGLARTYEQYF.

The rearrangement links TRBV18 to TRBJ1-4; D gene unclear. The CDR3 length is 15 residues. Germline V gene sequence: CDR1 KGHSH, CDR2 LQKENI. The ends were cut back, 5 bases at V and 3 bases at J, with 13 bases in the middle. CDR3 sequence: CASSILGPPNEKLFF. The CDR3, as DNA: TGTGCCAGCTCAATTCTCGGGCCACCTAATGAAAAACTGTTTTTT.

The chain has TRBV19 and TRBJ2-2, with D possibly TRBD1 on 7 matching bases. This CDR3 contains 15 residues. Germline values: CDR1 LNHDA, CDR2 SQIVND (reference sequence). Trimming left V 3 bases short and J 4 bases short, with 12 bases between. DNA for the CDR3: TGTGCCAGTAGTATCCAGGGGGGAATCACCGGGGAGCTGTTTTTT. Protein product: CASSIQGGITGELFF.

The DNA of the CDR3 is TGTGCCAGCAGCTTAGGGTGGGGACAGGGGCTAACCAAAAACATTCAGTACTTC. Its protein product is CASSLGWGQGLTKNIQYF. The chain combines TRBV11-3 with TRBJ2-4; TRBD1 aligns across 10 bases. Trimming took 1 base from V and 2 from J; bases not matched to a gene: 8. This CDR3 has 18 residues. Germline V gene lookup returns CDR1 SGHNT and CDR2 YENEEA.

The V and J genes are TRBV11-2 and TRBJ1-4; unclear D gene. The V end was cut by 3 bases, the J end by 5 bases, with 7 bases between. There are 13 residues in the CDR3. CDR1 is SGHAT and CDR2 is FQNNGV in the germline V gene. CDR3 nucleotide sequence: TGTGCCAGCAGCTTTTTGGAGAATGAAAAACTGTTTTTT. Translation gives CASSFLENEKLFF. Supplemented by reference TRBV11-2 and TRBJ1-4, the full variable domain reads EAGVAQSPRYKIIEKRQSVAFWCNPISGHATLYWYQQILGQGPKLLIQFQNNGVVDDSQLPKDRFSAERLKGVDSTLKIQPAKLEDSAVYLCASSFLENEKLFFGSGTQLSVL.

The V call is TRBV9, the J call TRBJ2-5, with D unclear. V dropped 0 bases and J dropped 4 bases, with 7 bases sitting between them. Germline V gives CDR1 SGDLS, CDR2 YYNGEE. The CDR3 consists of 13 residues. CDR3 amino acids: CASSVAMGETQYF. For the CDR3, the DNA is TGTGCCAGCAGCGTAGCTATGGGAGAGACCCAGTACTTC.

This rearrangement joins TRBV7-9 to TRBJ2-1, with 15 bases aligning to TRBD2. This CDR3 has 15 residues. Germline V gene lookup returns CDR1 SEHNR and CDR2 FQNEAQ (reference sequence). The V and J ends lost 5 bases and 9 bases, in that order; junction bases with no gene match: 5. This CDR3 reads CASSPTGLAGGEQFF. The CDR3 DNA is TGTGCCAGCAGCCCAACGGGACTAGCGGGAGGTGAGCAGTTCTTC.